The rows below give T cell receptor beta chains drawn from one sample of a study of T cell repertoires in cytomegalovirus infection. MiXCR was run by TCRdb on the reads, yielding one entry per CDR3 protein. The table has roughly 220,000 distinct CDR3 sequences, about 39% seen once. For these receptors, no antigen is known. The input for sequencing was CD8+ T cells from cultured PBMCs, taken from culture after CMV antigen stimulation. The receptors were sampled from a human donor in good health (CMV status not recorded). Some clones in this sample may be carry-over from other donors' samples. Both conserved end residues are part of each CDR3. Each record gives: J gene, V gene, CDR3 length, CDR3 protein.

J: TRBJ2-2; V: TRBV11-2; length: 13; CDR3: CASSHALTGELFF
J: TRBJ2-1; V: TRBV19; length: 11; CDR3: CASLHYNEQFF
J: TRBJ2-3; V: TRBV7-9; length: 12; CDR3: CASSFERDTQYF
J: TRBJ1-1; V: TRBV29-1; length: 14; CDR3: CSVGKGDGTTEAFF
J: TRBJ2-1; V: TRBV6-2/TRBV6-3; length: 14; CDR3: CASSQRGGYNEQFF
J: TRBJ2-1; V: TRBV15; length: 13; CDR3: CATSGGRSYEQFF
J: TRBJ1-2; V: TRBV19; length: 12; CDR3: CASTAGGNGYTF
J: TRBJ2-2; V: TRBV28; length: 15; CDR3: CASSTRRAKTVELFF
J: TRBJ1-5; V: TRBV19; length: 13; CDR3: CASKADGGQPQHF
J: TRBJ1-2; V: TRBV11-1; length: 14; CDR3: CASSPTGVNYGYTF
J: TRBJ2-3; V: TRBV5-1; length: 15; CDR3: CASSLVESSADTQYF
J: TRBJ1-6; V: TRBV5-1; length: 13; CDR3: CASSLVGDSPLHF
J: TRBJ2-1; V: TRBV7-2; length: 9; CDR3: CASSPYRFF
J: TRBJ1-1; V: TRBV7-3; length: 15; CDR3: CASSLLDRGSSEAFF
J: TRBJ1-4; V: TRBV7-9; length: 15; CDR3: CASSLDGTTNEKLFF
J: TRBJ2-1; V: TRBV28; length: 16; CDR3: CASSLRGQRAYNEQFF
J: TRBJ2-1; V: TRBV7-3; length: 12; CDR3: CASSAGVNEQFF
J: TRBJ2-2; V: TRBV10-3; length: 16; CDR3: CAISDTLSGNTGELFF
J: TRBJ1-5; V: TRBV12-3/TRBV12-4; length: 15; CDR3: CASSAHRGLNQPQHF
J: TRBJ2-7; V: TRBV5-4; length: 15; CDR3: CASSSGTSDIYEQYF
J: TRBJ1-2; V: TRBV7-9; length: 17; CDR3: CASSLGGGGQQHYGYTF
J: TRBJ1-2; V: TRBV6-2/TRBV6-3; length: 16; CDR3: CASSYVRGQPPYDYTF
J: TRBJ1-5; V: TRBV28; length: 15; CDR3: CASTSIWGGSQPQHF
J: TRBJ1-5; V: TRBV27; length: 14; CDR3: CASSFTGENQPQHF
J: TRBJ2-1; V: TRBV19; length: 16; CDR3: CASSIGLAADWDEQFF
J: TRBJ2-3; V: TRBV29-1; length: 12; CDR3: CSVEGRGDTQYF
J: TRBJ1-5; V: TRBV15; length: 15; CDR3: CATSRNLHSNQPQHF
J: TRBJ2-7; V: TRBV28; length: 14; CDR3: CASSKTGAAYEQYF
J: TRBJ2-1; V: TRBV7-6; length: 17; CDR3: CASSLVSGRTSYNEQFF
J: TRBJ1-1; V: TRBV9; length: 12; CDR3: CASRPASTEAFF
J: TRBJ2-1; V: TRBV7-8; length: 16; CDR3: CASSLGDTGSYNEQFF
J: TRBJ1-5; V: TRBV7-4; length: 13; CDR3: CASSGRRGQPQHF
J: TRBJ2-7; V: TRBV7-9; length: 12; CDR3: CASSTHRDEQYF
J: TRBJ1-4; V: TRBV7-9; length: 13; CDR3: CASSSTENEKLFF
J: TRBJ2-1; V: TRBV7-6; length: 17; CDR3: CASYRDTVSSSYNEQFF
J: TRBJ2-1; V: TRBV27; length: 15; CDR3: CASRNRDGHLNEQFF
J: TRBJ1-2; V: TRBV6-5; length: 12; CDR3: CASSYSGVGYTF
J: TRBJ2-7; V: TRBV4-2; length: 16; CDR3: CASSQDPGEGSYEQYF
J: TRBJ2-1; V: TRBV7-6; length: 15; CDR3: CASSLGTRDWHEQFF
J: TRBJ1-1; V: TRBV29-1; length: 16; CDR3: CSVDRGTGGMNTEAFF
J: TRBJ1-6; V: TRBV7-8; length: 15; CDR3: CASSAETEPNSPLHF
J: TRBJ2-7; V: TRBV27; length: 14; CDR3: CASTPRDRIYEQYF
J: TRBJ2-5; V: TRBV7-4; length: 12; CDR3: CASSSAPFEVTF
J: TRBJ1-2; V: TRBV12-3/TRBV12-4; length: 12; CDR3: CASSLQEYGYTF
J: TRBJ2-7; V: TRBV7-9; length: 12; CDR3: CASSVVPYEQYF
J: TRBJ1-2; V: TRBV19; length: 14; CDR3: CASSKKTGLDGYTF
J: TRBJ2-1; V: TRBV7-9; length: 14; CDR3: CASSILASAGEQFF
J: TRBJ2-1; V: TRBV6-5; length: 13; CDR3: CASSRTGVDEQFF
J: TRBJ1-3; V: TRBV29-1; length: 15; CDR3: CSVVGTPISGNTIYF
J: TRBJ2-1; V: TRBV3-1; length: 14; CDR3: CASSQEGGFNEQFF
J: TRBJ1-5; V: TRBV7-9; length: 16; CDR3: CASSLNRGGRNQPQHF
J: TRBJ2-1; V: TRBV6-1; length: 15; CDR3: CASSEWTDSYNEQFF
J: TRBJ1-6; V: TRBV28; length: 15; CDR3: CASSFQRPYNSPLHF
J: TRBJ1-1; V: TRBV15; length: 15; CDR3: CATSSFSTGHTEAFF
J: TRBJ1-5; V: TRBV27; length: 17; CDR3: CASSPSGGDSRNQPQHF
J: TRBJ2-7; V: TRBV19; length: 13; CDR3: CASNRGDSYEQYF
J: TRBJ2-1; V: TRBV7-8; length: 15; CDR3: CASSSGLAAGNEQFF